Listed below are T cell receptor beta chains from one sample, sequenced in a study of blood T cell repertoires in COVID-19. The protocol was immunoSEQ multiplex PCR, while the TCRdb copy is restricted to in-frame clones and leaves out a portion. The sample holds tens of thousands of clones, about 91% seen once. Sequencing input: peripheral blood. These receptors were obtained from a woman aged 80 or over with acute or convalescent COVID-19. Both conserved end residues are part of each CDR3.

v_gene	CDR3aa
TRBV19	CASSPTGSSGNTIYF
TRBV27	CASSLGVGARGSYNSPLHF
TRBV14	CASSFRGSPYGYTF
TRBV7-2	CASSFGDRGNYGYTF
TRBV19	CASSMAFIQPQHF
TRBV11-2	CASSPQGGIGYTIYF
TRBV6-2/TRBV6-3	CASSLLRENTEAFF
TRBV25-1	CASSVPGQPFAGYTF
TRBV7-3	CASSLSYLGELFF
TRBV4-1	CASSQDEALAYNEQFF
TRBV6-1	CASSEERIRAFF
TRBV14	CASSQDYMTEAFF
TRBV15	CATSRGQGNTEAFF
TRBV6-5	CASSYETEAFF
TRBV3-1/TRBV3-2	CASSREQGLDGYTF
TRBV19	CASSRGVTGELFF
TRBV18	CASSPVGQGANYGYTF
TRBV6-6	CASSLSDSANTGELFF
TRBV10-3	CAIRGGTGGNEAFF
TRBV6-2/TRBV6-3	CASSYEGVIQYF
TRBV6-5	CASRKNSKSGNTIYF
TRBV14	CASSPRTGKGKETQYF
TRBV18	CASSRNRETPLHF
TRBV30	CAWRANSPLHF
TRBV21-1	CASSNKRGGLVTSPLHF
TRBV4-3	CASSQNAGTGVLF
TRBV7-3	CASSETGGNYGYTF
TRBV21-1	CASSKGVRGRGQPQHF
TRBV18	CASSPDRGDEQFF
TRBV12-5	CASGLVGRNEQYF
TRBV18	CASSGGRSYEQYF
TRBV5-1	CASSRPDPGQGNEQFF
TRBV9	CASTQSPGNYGYTF
TRBV5-1	CASSLAGTGGAGYTF
TRBV19	CASTPPGQGAGGNQPQHF
TRBV6-5	CASTDRQGRGQPQHF
TRBV6-6	CASSPSGNNRMDTQYF
TRBV5-6	CASSFPGQGSDTQYF
TRBV12-3/TRBV12-4	CASSGSTDTQYF
TRBV2	CASSATGQGMTPLHF
TRBV29-1	CSVDSMNTEAFF
TRBV15	CATSRGIQGQNTIYF
TRBV6-5	CASSYSGSTDTQYF
TRBV6-5	CASRGTGGRQLFF